This is a list of T cell receptor beta chains from one sample in a study of response to subunit inactivated influenza vaccine. TCRdb used MiXCR to reprocess the RT-PCR reads, holding one entry per CDR3 protein. Counted here are over 150,000 distinct CDR3 sequences, around 14% occurring once; the ten biggest clones make up about 25%. This specimen was CD8+ T cells sorted from PBMCs, taken more than 4 days after vaccination. Receptors originate from a man in his fifties or sixties who received an inactivated influenza vaccine. The CDR3 runs from the conserved cysteine through the conserved F or W. The D gene is left open where the match is weak. A row's size may be missing; if present it is once, few, many or a size class.

j_call v_call clone_size d_call cdr3_aa cdr3_nt
TRBJ1-6 TRBV11-2 few . CASSLDGAANSPLHF TGTGCCAGCAGCTTAGATGGCGCAGCTAATTCACCCCTCCACTTT
TRBJ2-2 TRBV24-1 . . CATSDQGKTGELFF TGTGCCACCAGTGACCAGGGCAAGACCGGGGAGCTGTTTTTT
TRBJ2-1 TRBV16 . . CASSQKREEKVNEQFF TGTGCCAGCAGCCAAAAAAGGGAGGAGAAGGTCAATGAGCAGTTCTTC
TRBJ2-7 TRBV29-1 few . CSVVEAVSSYEQYF TGCAGCGTTGTAGAAGCGGTTAGCTCCTACGAGCAGTACTTC
TRBJ1-2 TRBV10-3 few . CAIRKTNYGYTF TGTGCCATCAGGAAGACTAACTATGGCTACACCTTC
TRBJ2-7 TRBV9 few TRBD1 CASSVGSGGHEQYF TGTGCCAGCAGCGTAGGTTCAGGGGGCCACGAGCAGTACTTC
TRBJ2-7 TRBV4-1 . . CASTEIPGVTYEQYF TGCGCCAGCACCGAAATTCCGGGGGTCACCTACGAGCAGTACTTC
TRBJ1-1 TRBV5-1 many . CASSFSRDTEAFF TGCGCCAGCAGCTTTTCAAGGGACACTGAAGCTTTCTTT
TRBJ1-5 TRBV19 . . CATSGRGLSNQPQHF TGTGCCACCTCCGGCCGCGGGCTTAGCAATCAGCCCCAGCATTTT
TRBJ2-2 TRBV12-3/TRBV12-4 . TRBD2 CASSLGTSAPTGELFF TGTGCCAGCAGTTTGGGGACTAGCGCCCCGACCGGGGAGCTGTTTTTT
TRBJ2-5 TRBV29-1 . TRBD1 CSVLSFQGAVGTQYF TGCAGCGTCTTATCGTTCCAGGGGGCAGTCGGGACCCAGTACTTC
TRBJ1-2 TRBV13 . . CASILVGQTNYGYTF TGTGCCAGCATCCTCGTGGGGCAGACTAACTATGGCTACACCTTC
TRBJ2-2 TRBV4-1 . TRBD2 CASTNGGAAGELFF TGCGCCAGCACCAACGGGGGGGCTGCCGGGGAGCTGTTTTTT
TRBJ2-5 TRBV5-1 . . CASSNGQQETQYF TGCGCCAGCAGCAACGGACAGCAAGAGACCCAGTACTTC
TRBJ1-1 TRBV14 . . CASSQDPFRNTEAFF TGTGCCAGCAGCCAAGATCCGTTCAGGAACACTGAAGCTTTCTTT
TRBJ1-6 TRBV2 few TRBD1 CASSSTEDRVYNSPLHF TGTGCCAGCAGTTCCACCGAGGACAGGGTCTATAATTCACCCCTCCACTTT
TRBJ1-1 TRBV28 few TRBD1 CASSLRWDSRFTEAFF TGTGCCAGCAGTTTAAGATGGGACAGCCGGTTCACTGAAGCTTTCTTT
TRBJ1-2 TRBV4-2 . TRBD1 CASSQDDRDRGLGGYTF TGTGCCAGCAGCCAAGATGACCGGGACAGGGGGCTAGGCGGCTACACCTTC
TRBJ2-7 TRBV29-1 . TRBD2 CSVVGGSYYEQYF TGCAGCGTTGTCGGCGGGAGCTATTACGAGCAGTACTTC
TRBJ1-3 TRBV24-1 . . CATSDRTEGNTIYF TGTGCCACCAGTGACCGGACAGAAGGAAACACCATATATTTT
TRBJ1-1 TRBV4-3 many . CASSQETALNTEAFF TGCGCCAGCAGCCAAGAGACAGCGTTGAACACTGAAGCTTTCTTT
TRBJ1-1 TRBV20-1 many . CSARLTGSTEAFF TGCAGTGCTAGATTGACAGGATCGACGGAAGCTTTCTTT
TRBJ2-3 TRBV12-3/TRBV12-4 . . CASSLFLRFHTDTQYF TGTGCCAGCAGTTTATTCTTGCGGTTCCACACAGATACGCAGTATTTT
TRBJ2-7 TRBV5-1 many . CASSLALPNDEQYF TGCGCCAGCAGCTTGGCCCTACCAAACGACGAGCAGTACTTC
TRBJ1-1 TRBV6-2/TRBV6-3 . . CASSYTLPRTDNTEAFF TGTGCCAGCAGTTACACCCTCCCAAGGACGGACAACACTGAAGCTTTCTTT
TRBJ1-1 TRBV4-3 many . CASSRGAHTEAFF TGCGCCAGCAGCCGGGGGGCCCACACTGAAGCTTTCTTT
TRBJ1-2 TRBV7-9 few TRBD1 CASSLDRALFERSYTF TGTGCCAGCAGCTTGGACAGGGCGCTATTTGAACGGAGCTACACCTTC
TRBJ2-1 TRBV4-1 few TRBD2 CASSQPTGGDQTRGSYNEQFF TGCGCCAGCAGCCAACCCACCGGGGGGGACCAAACACGGGGCTCCTACAATGAGCAGTTCTTC
TRBJ2-1 TRBV7-8 . . CASSLVGRPSSYNEQFF TGTGCCAGCAGCTTAGTAGGCCGACCCAGCTCCTACAATGAGCAGTTCTTC
TRBJ2-1 TRBV12-3/TRBV12-4 few TRBD2 CASLTSGSRYNEQFF TGTGCCAGCCTTACTAGCGGGAGTCGATACAATGAGCAGTTCTTC
TRBJ2-5 TRBV11-2 few . CASSLGYEGTLQETQYF TGTGCCAGCAGCTTAGGGTACGAGGGGACGCTACAAGAGACCCAGTACTTC
TRBJ1-6 TRBV7-6 few . CASSLGSHSPLHF TGTGCCAGCAGCTTGGGATCACATTCACCCCTCCACTTT
TRBJ2-1 TRBV29-1 . . CSADTGTYYNEQFF TGCAGCGCCGATACCGGGACCTACTACAATGAGCAGTTCTTC
TRBJ2-7 TRBV5-6 few TRBD2 CASSLGLAAFSYEQYF TGTGCCAGCAGCTTGGGACTAGCGGCCTTCTCCTACGAGCAGTACTTC
TRBJ2-7 TRBV5-5 . . CASSRKGLYEQYF TGTGCCAGCAGCCGGAAGGGATTGTATGAGCAGTACTTC
TRBJ2-7 TRBV5-5 . . CASSSDILGVYEQYF TGTGCCAGCAGCTCGGACATCCTGGGGGTCTACGAGCAGTACTTC
TRBJ2-5 TRBV7-6 many TRBD1 CASSQPTGTLQETQYF TGTGCCAGCAGCCAACCGACAGGGACCCTCCAAGAGACCCAGTACTTC
TRBJ2-1 TRBV10-3 many TRBD2 CAISGLAGVDNEQFF TGTGCCATCAGTGGACTAGCGGGAGTGGACAATGAGCAGTTCTTC
TRBJ2-3 TRBV5-1 many . CASSLSPLGAGDTQYF TGCGCCAGCAGCTTGAGCCCCTTAGGGGCCGGAGATACGCAGTATTTT
TRBJ1-4 TRBV7-9 many . CASSPTSTNEKLFF TGTGCCAGCAGCCCTACATCAACTAATGAAAAACTGTTTTTT
TRBJ2-3 TRBV7-9 . TRBD1 CASSDRGGSDTQYF TGTGCCAGCAGCGACAGGGGGGGTTCAGATACGCAGTATTTT
TRBJ1-1 TRBV6-5 few . CASSYGKNTEAFF TGTGCCAGCAGTTACGGCAAGAACACTGAAGCTTTCTTT
TRBJ2-7 TRBV20-1 few TRBD2 CSASSGGLSYEQYF TGCAGTGCCTCTAGCGGGGGCCTCTCCTACGAGCAGTACTTC
TRBJ1-1 TRBV14 . . CASSQGFNTEAFF TGTGCCAGCAGCCAAGGGTTTAACACTGAAGCTTTCTTT
TRBJ2-3 TRBV29-1 few TRBD2 CSVEAPSGGSADTQYF TGCAGCGTTGAAGCACCTAGCGGGGGGTCAGCAGATACGCAGTATTTT
TRBJ2-7 TRBV13 . . CASSKGEDSPYEQYF TGTGCCAGCAGCAAGGGTGAGGACAGCCCCTACGAGCAGTACTTC
TRBJ2-2 TRBV24-1 . TRBD1 CATSEPQGARTGELFF TGTGCCACCAGTGAGCCTCAGGGGGCGAGGACCGGGGAGCTGTTTTTT
TRBJ2-2 TRBV7-9 many . CASSPNPGAGELFF TGTGCCAGCAGCCCAAACCCCGGGGCCGGGGAGCTGTTTTTT
TRBJ2-5 TRBV7-9 few TRBD1 CASGDRNQETQYF TGTGCCAGCGGGGACAGGAACCAAGAGACCCAGTACTTC
TRBJ2-4 TRBV6-5 . . CASSYGAGPAKNIQYF TGTGCCAGCAGTTACGGGGCAGGTCCGGCCAAAAACATTCAGTACTTC
TRBJ2-5 TRBV12-3/TRBV12-4 few TRBD2 CASSHGTSGGALWETQYF TGTGCCAGCAGTCACGGGACTAGCGGGGGCGCCCTGTGGGAGACCCAGTACTTC
TRBJ1-1 TRBV11-2 few TRBD1 CASSLGTGDIWLDTEAFF TGTGCCAGCAGCTTGGGGACAGGGGATATTTGGCTGGACACTGAAGCTTTCTTT
TRBJ2-7 TRBV7-2 many TRBD2 CASSYGLAGTYEQYF TGTGCCAGCAGCTACGGACTAGCGGGAACCTACGAGCAGTACTTC
TRBJ2-1 TRBV20-1 many . CSARDWSSNEQFF TGCAGTGCTAGAGATTGGAGCTCCAATGAGCAGTTCTTC
TRBJ2-7 TRBV20-1 few TRBD2 CSARDQTSGTYEQYF TGCAGTGCTAGAGATCAGACTAGCGGTACCTACGAGCAGTACTTC
TRBJ2-1 TRBV27 few TRBD1 CASSSRTGGAEYNEQFF TGTGCCAGCAGTTCCCGTACAGGGGGCGCGGAGTACAATGAGCAGTTCTTC
TRBJ2-1 TRBV29-1 many . CSVGQRSSYNEQFF TGCAGCGTAGGACAGAGAAGCTCCTACAATGAGCAGTTCTTC